This T cell receptor beta chain was profiled in a study of shared clonotypes between healthy human individuals. Using immunoSEQ multiplex PCR, the repertoire was profiled, and TCRdb retains in-frame clones only, with some absent. The profile shows 400,000 to 500,000 clones, roughly 85% of them singletons. This clone was counted at least ten times. The target antigen is unknown. Germline assignment: CDR1 MDHEN and CDR2 SYDVKM. This CDR3 region has 20 residues. V was clipped by 6 bases and J by 0 bases; unmatched bases: 12. Study-wide findings and caveats: In having few donors, the study represented limited genetic and exposure-history diversity.

The clonotype originates from a woman in her thirties or forties in good health. Some clones in this sample may be carry-over from other donors' samples. Sequencing input: PBMCs. This rearrangement joins TRBV28 to TRBJ2-6; TRBD1 matches 12 bases. CDR3 amino acids: CASRHPGTGGESSGANVLTF. The DNA for the CDR3 is TGTGCCAGCAGGCATCCCGGGACAGGGGGCGAAAGCTCTGGGGCCAACGTCCTGACTTTC. The full variable domain, completed using reference TRBV28 and TRBJ2-6, is DVKVTQSSRYLVKRTGEKVFLECVQDMDHENMFWYRQDPGLGLRLIYFSYDVKMKEKGDIPEGYSVSREKKERFSLILESASTNQTSMYLCASRHPGTGGESSGANVLTFGAGSRLTVL.